The clone carrying this T cell receptor beta chain was observed many times. Its target is unknown. This beta chain represents an off-target read in a library built for alpha chains; its size is of limited meaning. The CDR3 extends over 14 amino acids. V lost 6 bases to trimming and J lost 0 bases, with 11 bases between them. The germline V gene encodes CDR1 LGHDT and CDR2 YNNKEL (reference sequence). Time point denoted: sample taken at primary tumor resection. The authors sequenced whole RNA from tumor, nontumor lung or frozen PBMC without sorting. The sample originates from a study of spatial heterogeneity in lung cancer. Study findings and constraints: It was found that expanded intratumoral alpha and beta TCR counts tracked tumor mutation counts.

On each TCR cDNA molecule, a unique molecular identifier was present. TCRdb passed the 5' RACE reads through MiXCR, listing each CDR3 protein once. The data contain more than 9,000 distinct CDR3 sequences, around 6% of them seen just once; the ten biggest clones take up 9.5% to 13%. This TCR was sampled from a male donor with early-stage non-small cell lung cancer. The V call is TRBV3-1, the J call TRBJ1-2, with D possibly matching TRBD1 (5 bases). The source material was lung tumor tissue, sampled at surgery. The CDR3 DNA reads as TGTGCCAGCAGTCAGACAGTAGCTAACTATGGCTACACCTTC. Translation gives CASSQTVANYGYTF.